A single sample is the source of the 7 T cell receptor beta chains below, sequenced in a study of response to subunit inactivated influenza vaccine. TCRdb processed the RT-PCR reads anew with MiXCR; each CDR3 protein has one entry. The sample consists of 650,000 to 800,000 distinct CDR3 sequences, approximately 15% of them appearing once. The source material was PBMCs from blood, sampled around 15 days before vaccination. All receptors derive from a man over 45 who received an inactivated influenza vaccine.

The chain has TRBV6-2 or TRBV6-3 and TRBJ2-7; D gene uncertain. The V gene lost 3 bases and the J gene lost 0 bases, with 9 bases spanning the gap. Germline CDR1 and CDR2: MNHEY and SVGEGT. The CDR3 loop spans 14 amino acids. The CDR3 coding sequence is TGTGCCAGCAGTTATCATTCGAGCTCCTACGAGCAGTACTTC. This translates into CASSYHSSSYEQYF.

CDR3 in amino acids: CSASHIRGSAAQYF. The CDR3 DNA follows: TGCAGTGCTAGCCACATTCGGGGGTCCGCCGCCCAGTACTTC. The chain employs TRBV20-1 and TRBJ2-5; tentative D call: TRBD2 (6 bases). Trimming shortened V by 3 bases and J by 9 bases, and 20 bases separated the two germline ends. This CDR3 has 14 amino acids. Germline CDR1 DFQATT, CDR2 SNEGSKA (reference sequence).

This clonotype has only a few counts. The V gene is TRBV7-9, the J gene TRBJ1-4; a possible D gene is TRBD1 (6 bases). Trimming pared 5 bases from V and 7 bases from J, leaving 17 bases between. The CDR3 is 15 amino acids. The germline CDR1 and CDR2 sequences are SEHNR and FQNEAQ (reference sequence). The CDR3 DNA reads TGTGCCAGCAGCCCAACAGGGCTTAATGGTGAAAAACTGTTTTTT. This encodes CASSPTGLNGEKLFF.

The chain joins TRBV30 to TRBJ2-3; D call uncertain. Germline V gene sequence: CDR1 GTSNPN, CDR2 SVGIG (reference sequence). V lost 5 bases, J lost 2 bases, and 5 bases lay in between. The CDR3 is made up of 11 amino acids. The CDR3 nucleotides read TGTGCCTGGCGCTTCACAGATACGCAGTATTTT. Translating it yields CAWRFTDTQYF. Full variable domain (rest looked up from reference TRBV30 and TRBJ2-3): SQTIHQWPATLVQPVGSPLSLECTVEGTSNPNLYWYRQAAGRGLQLLFYSVGIGQISSEVPQNLSASRPQDRQFILSSKKLLLSDSGFYLCAWRFTDTQYFGPGTRLTVL.

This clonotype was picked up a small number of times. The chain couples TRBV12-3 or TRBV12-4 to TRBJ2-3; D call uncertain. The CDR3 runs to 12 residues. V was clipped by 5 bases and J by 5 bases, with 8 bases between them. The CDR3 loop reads CASSAYLDTQYF. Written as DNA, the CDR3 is TGTGCCAGCAGTGCCTACTTAGATACGCAGTATTTT.

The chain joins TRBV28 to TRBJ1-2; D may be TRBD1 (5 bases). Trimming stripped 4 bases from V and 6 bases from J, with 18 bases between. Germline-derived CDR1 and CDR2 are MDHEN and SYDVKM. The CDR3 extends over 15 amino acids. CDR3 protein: CASSSLGGDLNGYTF. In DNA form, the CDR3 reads TGTGCCAGCAGTTCGCTTGGGGGGGATCTGAATGGCTACACCTTC.

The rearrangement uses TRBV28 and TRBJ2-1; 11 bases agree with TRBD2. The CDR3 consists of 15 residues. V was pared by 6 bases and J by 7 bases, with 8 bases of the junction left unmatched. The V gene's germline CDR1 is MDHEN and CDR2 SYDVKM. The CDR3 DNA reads TGTGCCAGCAGCAAACTAGCGGGAGTGTCTAATGAGCAGTTCTTC. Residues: CASSKLAGVSNEQFF. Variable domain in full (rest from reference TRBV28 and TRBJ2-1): DVKVTQSSRYLVKRTGEKVFLECVQDMDHENMFWYRQDPGLGLRLIYFSYDVKMKEKGDIPEGYSVSREKKERFSLILESASTNQTSMYLCASSKLAGVSNEQFFGPGTRLTVL.